This entry is about one T cell receptor (beta chain). The sample comes from a study of blood T cell repertoires in COVID-19. For the study at large: Sites in the United States, Italy and Spain provided acute and convalescent COVID-19 samples. The analysed material was cDNA or gDNA that came from T cells, B-cell-depleted T cells, or PBMCs.

Methods used by the authors: Estimation of nucleated cell counts was performed using reference gene primer amplification. Sequenced by immunoSEQ multiplex PCR; TCRdb stores in-frame clones only, minus some. D and trimming come from the DNA, and the V and J calls and clone size come from that table. The sample lists 150,000 to 200,000 clones; around 83% were seen once. From germline, CDR1 is MNHEY and CDR2 SVGAGI. The CDR3 is made up of 14 amino acids. The ends lost 6 bases at V and 6 bases at J; junction bases unmatched: 7. Recruited during active infection, patients (from Seattle) were subsequently followed longitudinally.

The TCR originated in a woman in her 70s with COVID-19, enrolled during active disease. Source material: peripheral blood. The chain combines TRBV6-5 with TRBJ2-3; the match to TRBD1 covers 9 bases. CDR3: CASRAPGTGDTQYF. CDR3 nucleotide sequence: TGTGCCAGCAGGGCCCCCGGGACAGGGGATACGCAGTATTTT.